The 10 T cell receptor beta chains given below trace back to one sample, sequenced in a study of blood T cells in healthy people across ages. For the second PCR, which ran for about 6 to 11 cycles, a sample-barcoded 5' primer and a J-beta primer mix were used. TCRdb processed the 5' RACE reads anew with MiXCR; each CDR3 protein has one entry. The profile shows about 810,000 distinct CDR3 sequences, around 34% of them singletons. The specimen was blood. Receptors originate from a man aged 18 to 30 in good health.

This clonotype was detected only a few times. This rearrangement joins TRBV18 to TRBJ2-7; D is unresolved. This CDR3 region has 13 residues. Deletions cut 1 base from V and 3 bases from J, with 7 bases between. Germline V gene lookup returns CDR1 KGHSH and CDR2 LQKENI. CDR3 sequence reads: CASSPRLLYEQYF. The CDR3 DNA sequence: TGTGCCAGCTCACCACGGCTCCTCTACGAGCAGTACTTC.

The chain is built from TRBV7-3 and TRBJ2-2; 11 positions match TRBD1. The trim removed 0 bases at V and 1 base at J, leaving 7 bases unmatched. The CDR3 extends over 19 amino acids. The germline V gene encodes CDR1 SGHTA and CDR2 FQGTGA. DNA for the CDR3: TGTGCCAGCAGCTTAACCCCCCGGACAGGGGGCTTGAACACCGGGGAGCTGTTTTTT. Protein product: CASSLTPRTGGLNTGELFF.

This clonotype has just a few counts. The chain carries TRBV20-1 and TRBJ2-1, with D maybe TRBD2 (6 bases). Germline CDR1 DFQATT, CDR2 SNEGSKA (reference sequence). The CDR3 sequence is 13 residues long. The CDR3 region has the DNA TGCGGAACTTCGGGACTGGCCCCAACCGAGCAGTTCTTC. Its translation: CGTSGLAPTEQFF.

The chain uses TRBV12-3 or TRBV12-4 and TRBJ2-7, with TRBD1 matching over 8 bases. The V segment lost 6 bases and the J segment 1 base; nucleotides outside the gene matches: 14. The length of the CDR3 is 17 residues. CDR3 residues: CASSPGSLQGASYEQYF. The DNA for the CDR3 is TGTGCCAGCAGCCCCGGGAGTCTTCAGGGGGCTTCCTACGAGCAGTACTTC.

This clonotype came up a few times. The CDR3 DNA sequence: TGTGCCAGCAGTGACCCTACCGGGACAGGTTTGAACACTGAAGCTTTCTTT. It yields the protein CASSDPTGTGLNTEAFF. The chain links TRBV6-4 to TRBJ1-1, with 8 bases lining up with TRBD1. Germline CDR1 MRHNA, CDR2 SNTAGT. The V and J ends lost 2 bases and 0 bases, in that order; junction bases with no gene match: 8. The CDR3 is 17 amino acids.

This clonotype was recorded a few times. The genes are TRBV14 and TRBJ1-4, with D perhaps matching TRBD1 (5 bases). V lost 1 base and J lost 10, with 7 bases in between. Germline CDR1 reads SGHDN; CDR2 reads FVKESK. This CDR3 comprises 12 residues. The CDR3 protein is CASSQGGGKLFF. DNA for the CDR3: TGTGCCAGCAGCCAAGGGGGGGGAAAACTGTTTTTT.

The chain is built from TRBV5-1 and TRBJ1-1; 7 nucleotides align to TRBD1. Germline V gene lookup returns CDR1 SGHRS and CDR2 YFSETQ. The CDR3 loop spans 14 amino acids. The junction had 9 bases not matched to a gene; V was cut back by 4 bases and J by 6 bases. The CDR3 sequence is CASSVGQGVSEAFF. CDR3 nucleotide sequence: TGCGCCAGCAGCGTGGGGCAGGGGGTCTCTGAAGCTTTCTTT.

The rearrangement links TRBV3-1 to TRBJ2-1, with unresolved D. Deletions cut 0 bases from V and 10 bases from J, with 10 bases between. This CDR3 comprises 13 residues. Germline V CDR1 and CDR2: LGHDT, YNNKEL (reference sequence). The DNA of the CDR3 is TGTGCCAGCAGCCAAGATAGGTATGGGGAGCAGTTCTTC. It encodes CASSQDRYGEQFF.

This clonotype was seen many times. The chain links TRBV5-5 to TRBJ2-1, with D maybe TRBD1 (6 bases). The CDR3 spans 17 residues. Germline loops: CDR1 SGHKS, CDR2 YYEKEE (reference sequence). Trimming took 4 bases from V and 7 from J, leaving 24 bases between them. Written as DNA, the CDR3 is TGTGCCAGCAGCCTCGCCCTGGCCAGGGGAAGGTTAAATGAGCAGTTCTTC. This sequence encodes CASSLALARGRLNEQFF. The variable domain in full, completed from reference TRBV5-5 and TRBJ2-1, reads DAGVTQSPTHLIKTRGQQVTLRCSPISGHKSVSWYQQVLGQGPQFIFQYYEKEERGRGNFPDRFSARQFPNYSSELNVNALLLGDSALYLCASSLALARGRLNEQFFGPGTRLTVL.

This clonotype occurred once. This may be a read error, as it is one base from a much larger clone. The chain employs TRBV5-1 and TRBJ2-1; TRBD2 aligns across 12 bases. CDR3 length equals 15 residues. CDR1 is SGHRS and CDR2 is YFSETQ in the germline V gene. Here the CDR3 DNA reads TGCGGCAGCACCCTTGGACTAGCGGGGTTTGGTGAGCAGTTCTTC. Translating it yields CGSTLGLAGFGEQFF.